The 32 T cell receptor beta chains below were found in one sample sequenced in a study of cytomegalovirus exposure and HLA in healthy donors. PCR involved 60 Vbeta and 13 Jbeta primers. TCRdb's copy holds only in-frame clones and misses some; the assay was immunoSEQ multiplex PCR. In total, the table holds roughly 100,000 clones. Material for sequencing was PBMCs. These receptors all come from a man in his forties or fifties in good health and CMV-seropositive.

This chain connects TRBV4-2 to TRBJ1-4; D is unclear. The V end lost 3 bases, the J end lost 2 bases, and 13 bases lay between the germline ends. The germline V gene has CDR1 LGHNA and CDR2 YNFKEQ. CDR3 length equals 16 residues. The CDR3 here is CASSHGNSFTNEKLFF. For the CDR3, the DNA is TGTGCCAGCAGCCACGGGAATAGTTTCACTAATGAAAAACTGTTTTTT.

This chain links TRBV6-5 with TRBJ2-7; D perhaps matches TRBD2 (7 bases). The CDR3 loop spans 15 amino acids. The V and J ends lost 8 bases and 3 bases respectively, with 20 bases between them. The germline gives CDR1 MNHEY, CDR2 SVGAGI. In DNA form, the CDR3 reads TGTGCCAGCCGGAGGGGGAGGGGGGAGAGCTACGAGCAGTACTTC. Translated, it gives CASRRGRGESYEQYF.

CDR3 residues: CASSGSGTYNEQFF. CDR3 in DNA: TGTGCCAGCAGCGGCTCCGGGACTTACAATGAGCAGTTCTTC. V gene TRBV9 combines with J gene TRBJ2-1; TRBD2 might be the D (6 bases). The CDR3 sequence is 14 residues long. Trimming left V 3 bases short and J 4 bases short, with 11 bases between. Germline V gene lookup returns CDR1 SGDLS and CDR2 YYNGEE. The full variable domain, with the rest looked up from reference TRBV9 and TRBJ2-1, is DSGVTQTPKHLITATGQRVTLRCSPRSGDLSVYWYQQSLDQGLQFLIQYYNGEERAKGNILERFSAQQFPDLHSELNLSSLELGDSALYFCASSGSGTYNEQFFGPGTRLTVL.

The chain links TRBV6-4 to TRBJ2-1; TRBD2 agrees at 12 bases. J gave up 6 bases and V 0 bases, and 0 bases lay outside the gene matches. The CDR3 runs 15 residues. CDR1 and CDR2 (germline): MRHNA, SNTAGT. The CDR3, as DNA: TGTGCCAGCAGTGACTCGACTAGCGGGAGCAATGAGCAGTTCTTC. It is translated as CASSDSTSGSNEQFF.

J is TRBJ1-2 and V is TRBV9; D is unclear. V dropped 3 bases and J dropped 1 base, with 7 bases sitting between them. The CDR3 is 13 amino acids. In germline, CDR1 is SGDLS, CDR2 YYNGEE. The CDR3 region has the DNA TGTGCCAGCAGCGCAAACTTTAACTATGGCTACACCTTC. Its protein product is CASSANFNYGYTF.

Here the CDR3 reads CASSARLEQFF. The DNA of the CDR3 is TGTGCCAGCAGCGCCCGACTGGAGCAGTTCTTC. This chain connects TRBV4-2 to TRBJ2-1; D remains ambiguous. The length of the CDR3 is 11 residues. The germline V and J ends were trimmed by 5 bases and 10 bases, with 9 bases remaining between them. CDR1 and CDR2 (germline): LGHNA, YNFKEQ.

The gene calls are TRBV10-3 and TRBJ1-2, with D tentatively TRBD1 (6 bases). In germline, CDR1 is ENHRY, CDR2 SYGVKD. V was trimmed by 6 bases and J by 2 bases, leaving 13 bases between them. This CDR3 region has 14 residues. In DNA, the CDR3 is TGTGCCATCAGCGGGGACACTTCCAACTATGGCTACACCTTC. Translated: CAISGDTSNYGYTF.

The V and J genes are TRBV11-3 and TRBJ1-1, with D unclear. V was pared by 5 bases and J by 5 bases, with 15 bases between. From germline, CDR1 is SGHNT and CDR2 YENEEA. The CDR3 is made up of 14 amino acids. CDR3 sequence (DNA): TGTGCCAGCAGCCCCCGGGATGGGAGGACTGAAGCTTTCTTT. Translating it yields CASSPRDGRTEAFF.

The rearrangement uses TRBV6-6 and TRBJ1-5; D unresolved. The CDR3 covers 13 residues. V lost 2 bases, J lost 3 bases, and 5 bases lay in between. From germline, CDR1 is MNHNY and CDR2 SVGAGI (reference sequence). The CDR3 sequence is CASSYAFNQPQHF. For the CDR3, the DNA is TGTGCCAGCAGTTACGCGTTCAATCAGCCCCAGCATTTT.

The chain combines TRBV7-6 with TRBJ2-5, with D perhaps TRBD1 (6 bases). V was shortened by 8 bases and J by 10 bases, with 20 bases between the two germline ends. In germline, CDR1 is SGHVS, CDR2 FNYEAQ. The CDR3 contains 13 residues. The CDR3 sequence: CASGLTGLEGQYF. DNA of the CDR3: TGTGCCAGCGGACTGACAGGTCTAGAAGGCCAGTACTTC.

J is TRBJ1-1 and V is TRBV30, with D perhaps TRBD1 (6 bases). This CDR3 comprises 12 residues. Germline CDR1 reads GTSNPN; CDR2 reads SVGIG (reference sequence). V lost 7 bases, J lost 5 bases, and 14 bases lay in between. CDR3 protein: CALRRGGTEAFF. DNA of the CDR3: TGTGCCTTAAGACGAGGGGGAACTGAAGCTTTCTTT.

The rearrangement uses TRBV7-9 and TRBJ1-1; D call uncertain. This CDR3 has 12 amino acids. CDR1 and CDR2 from the germline V gene are SEHNR and FQNEAQ (reference sequence). V dropped 4 bases and J dropped 5 bases, with 8 bases sitting between them. DNA of the CDR3: TGTGCCAGCAGCTCTCCCGGGACTGAAGCTTTCTTT. It translates to CASSSPGTEAFF. Using reference TRBV7-9 and TRBJ1-1 for the parts outside the CDR3, the full variable domain is DTGVSQNPRHKITKRGQNVTFRCDPISEHNRLYWYRQTLGQGPEFLTYFQNEAQLEKSRLLSDRFSAERPKGSFSTLEIQRTEQGDSAMYLCASSSPGTEAFFGQGTRLTVV.

The V call is TRBV7-9, the J call TRBJ2-7, with 7 positions matching TRBD1. This CDR3 spans 13 amino acids. Germline V CDR1 and CDR2: SEHNR, FQNEAQ (reference sequence). With V trimmed by 8 bases and J by 0 bases, 4 bases remained unmatched. CDR3 nucleotides: TGTGCCAGCCAACAGGGGCCCTCCTACGAGCAGTACTTC. Protein product: CASQQGPSYEQYF. The whole variable domain, remainder taken from reference TRBV7-9 and TRBJ2-7, is DTGVSQNPRHKITKRGQNVTFRCDPISEHNRLYWYRQTLGQGPEFLTYFQNEAQLEKSRLLSDRFSAERPKGSFSTLEIQRTEQGDSAMYLCASQQGPSYEQYFGPGTRLTVT.

The chain couples TRBV28 to TRBJ1-4; possibly TRBD1 for D (5 bases). The CDR3 covers 15 residues. Between the trimmed V and J ends, which lost 1 base and 9 bases, there was a span of 15 bases. Germline-derived CDR1 and CDR2 are MDHEN and SYDVKM. DNA of the CDR3: TGTGCCAGCAGTTTATTGGGGCAGGGTGAGCAAAAACTGTTTTTT. Its translation: CASSLLGQGEQKLFF.

As to this clone: This sample also contains other DNA sequences that code for the same CDR3. The CDR3 DNA sequence: TGCGCCAGCAGCTCAGGGACTAGCGGCTACAATGAGCAGTTCTTC. This gives the protein CASSSGTSGYNEQFF. The J gene is TRBJ2-1, the V gene TRBV5-1; 11 nucleotides match TRBD2. V lost 3 bases to trimming and J lost 3 bases; unmatched junction nucleotides: 2. The germline V gene has CDR1 SGHRS and CDR2 YFSETQ. The CDR3 runs to 15 residues.

The gene calls are TRBV18 and TRBJ2-6; TRBD2 aligns across 9 bases. The length of the CDR3 is 18 residues. CDR1 and CDR2 (germline): KGHSH, LQKENI. The V and J ends lost 1 base and 3 bases, in that order; junction bases with no gene match: 7. This CDR3 reads CASSPRASGTGGANVLTF. CDR3 sequence (DNA): TGTGCCAGCTCACCACGGGCTAGCGGGACCGGTGGGGCCAACGTCCTGACTTTC.

CDR3 DNA: TGTGCCAGCAGTGAAAGGGGACAGGGTGTATACGAGCAGTACTTC. It codes for CASSERGQGVYEQYF. This chain links TRBV6-1 with TRBJ2-7; 9 bases line up with TRBD1. Germline V gene lookup returns CDR1 MNHNS and CDR2 SASEGT. CDR3 length: 15 residues. The junction had 6 bases not matched to a gene; V was cut back by 2 bases and J by 4 bases.

The chain combines TRBV9 with TRBJ2-6; TRBD2 agrees at 9 bases. Germline V lookup: CDR1 SGDLS, CDR2 YYNGEE. V lost 5 bases to trimming and J lost 4 bases; unmatched junction nucleotides: 4. CDR3 size: 15 residues. In DNA, the CDR3 is TGTGCCAGCAGTCAAGCGGGGGGCGGGGCCAACGTCCTGACTTTC. Translated: CASSQAGGGANVLTF.

For the CDR3, the DNA is TGTGCCAGCAGCTTAATGCCCAGGGATGGCTACACCTTC. Translated, it gives CASSLMPRDGYTF. This chain joins TRBV7-9 and TRBJ1-2, with D perhaps matching TRBD1 (5 bases). Germline values: CDR1 SEHNR, CDR2 FQNEAQ (reference sequence). V lost 2 bases and J lost 6, with 10 bases in between. The CDR3 runs to 13 residues.

The rearrangement uses TRBV9 and TRBJ1-2; D is possibly TRBD1 (6 bases). The CDR3 extends over 14 amino acids. V was shortened by 0 bases and J by 3 bases, with 9 bases between the two germline ends. Per the germline V gene, CDR1 is SGDLS and CDR2 is YYNGEE. The CDR3 region is CASSVGGQDYGYTF. CDR3 in DNA: TGTGCCAGCAGCGTAGGGGGGCAGGACTATGGCTACACCTTC.

The V gene is TRBV5-1, the J gene TRBJ2-7; TRBD2 might be the D (6 bases). This CDR3 region has 15 residues. CDR1 SGHRS and CDR2 YFSETQ come from the germline V gene. Trimming shortened V by 7 bases and J by 3 bases, and 20 bases separated the two germline ends. The CDR3 nucleotides are TGCGCCAGCCGGGAAACCTCGGACTACCGCTACGAGCAGTACTTC. Translation: CASRETSDYRYEQYF.

The rearrangement links TRBV6-4 to TRBJ1-1; TRBD1 is a possible D gene (5 bases). Germline V gene lookup returns CDR1 MRHNA and CDR2 SNTAGT. V lost 2 bases, J lost 11 bases, and 18 bases lay in between. The CDR3 is 14 residues long. CDR3 loop: CASSDDPLSGVAFF. CDR3 sequence (DNA): TGTGCCAGCAGTGACGACCCACTCTCGGGGGTGGCTTTCTTT.

This chain links TRBV9 with TRBJ1-2, with 7 bases matching TRBD1. The CDR3 loop spans 13 amino acids. The V gene end was trimmed by 0 bases and the J gene end by 8 bases; junction bases not matched to a gene: 4. The germline V gene encodes CDR1 SGDLS and CDR2 YYNGEE. The CDR3 sequence is CASSVEGGGGYTF. The CDR3 coding sequence is TGTGCCAGCAGCGTAGAAGGAGGGGGCGGCTACACCTTC.

The chain joins TRBV10-3 to TRBJ1-3; D gene ambiguous. V lost 8 bases, J lost 0 bases, and 8 bases lay in between. In germline, CDR1 is ENHRY, CDR2 SYGVKD. The CDR3 runs to 13 residues. CDR3 loop: CAIGGNSGNTIYF. CDR3 sequence (DNA): TGTGCCATCGGCGGGAACTCTGGAAACACCATATATTTT.

The genes are TRBV30 and TRBJ2-5; TRBD2 matches 8 bases. There are 15 residues in the CDR3. In germline, CDR1 is GTSNPN, CDR2 SVGIG (reference sequence). Germline trimming cut 3 bases from V and 4 bases from J; bases unmatched to any gene: 10. The CDR3 reads CAWSAGAGDLETQYF. CDR3 in DNA: TGTGCCTGGAGCGCCGGAGCGGGAGATTTAGAGACCCAGTACTTC.

The chain links TRBV9 to TRBJ1-1; D gene unclear. V lost 2 bases and J lost 1, with 9 bases in between. The length of the CDR3 is 14 residues. The germline gives CDR1 SGDLS, CDR2 YYNGEE. CDR3 amino acids: CASSVGRANTEAFF. DNA of the CDR3: TGTGCCAGCAGCGTTGGGAGGGCGAACACTGAAGCTTTCTTT.

The chain links TRBV29-1 to TRBJ1-2, with D possibly matching TRBD1 (6 bases). The CDR3 extends over 12 amino acids. In germline, CDR1 is SQVTM, CDR2 ANQGSEA. Trimming shortened V by 8 bases and J by 4 bases, and 14 bases separated the two germline ends. CDR3 nucleotides: TGCAGCCTAGGGGGTGATCCCTATGGCTACACCTTC. Translation: CSLGGDPYGYTF.

The rearrangement joins TRBV30 to TRBJ1-1, with TRBD1 matching 8 bases. Per the germline V gene, CDR1 is GTSNPN and CDR2 is SVGIG (reference sequence). After removal of 3 bases from V and 3 bases from J, the junction contained 3 bases not matched to a gene. CDR3 length: 13 amino acids. DNA of the CDR3: TGTGCCTGGAGGGACAGGGCACACACTGAAGCTTTCTTT. Translation: CAWRDRAHTEAFF.

This sequence joins TRBV9 and TRBJ1-2; 7 bases map to TRBD1. After removal of 0 bases from V and 0 bases from J, the junction contained 2 bases not matched to a gene. The CDR3 has 15 amino acids. Germline lookup yields CDR1 SGDLS and CDR2 YYNGEE. The CDR3 sequence: CASSVGTGPNYGYTF. The CDR3, as DNA: TGTGCCAGCAGCGTAGGGACAGGACCTAACTATGGCTACACCTTC.

The chain links TRBV4-2 to TRBJ2-2; 8 positions match TRBD2. Trimming at V came to 0 bases and at J to 0 bases, leaving 6 bases not matched to a gene. The CDR3 has 18 residues. Germline V gene sequence: CDR1 LGHNA, CDR2 YNFKEQ. The CDR3 coding sequence is TGTGCCAGCAGCCAAGAGGGTCTAGCGGGTACGAACACCGGGGAGCTGTTTTTT. This translates into CASSQEGLAGTNTGELFF.

The J gene is TRBJ1-2, the V gene TRBV29-1; tentative D call: TRBD1 (5 bases). Trimming pared 2 bases from V and 7 bases from J, leaving 14 bases between. The CDR3 covers 13 residues. CDR1 and CDR2 (germline): SQVTM, ANQGSEA. CDR3 nucleotides: TGCAGCGTTGAACCGGGGGTAATCGGTGGCTACACCTTC. Translated: CSVEPGVIGGYTF.

The CDR3 sequence is CASSLVVAGVEDTQYF. The DNA for the CDR3 is TGTGCCAGCAGCTTGGTGGTTGCGGGAGTAGAAGATACGCAGTATTTT. The rearrangement uses TRBV11-2 and TRBJ2-3; 7 nucleotides line up with TRBD2. Trimming at V came to 3 bases and at J to 5 bases, leaving 11 bases not matched to a gene. CDR1 SGHAT and CDR2 FQNNGV come from the germline V gene. There are 16 residues in the CDR3.